A single sample gave rise to the 5 T cell receptor beta chains below, sequenced in a study of a mutant IDH1 vaccine in newly diagnosed glioma. No antigen is known for these receptors. Only in-frame clones appear in the TCRdb table, and some are missing; sequencing was by immunoSEQ multiplex PCR. The table records 60,000 to 100,000 clones, more than 80% of them present only once. Time point in this sample: week 23, last vaccination. Doses comprised 300 ug of mutant IDH1 20-mer peptide each, plus topical imiquimod. Sequencing was performed on PBMCs, taken from a glioma patient whose treatment included an IDH1 peptide vaccine. These receptors all come from a woman between 45 and 65 years old with glioma.

The chain carries TRBV28 and TRBJ2-7; D is uncertain. Germline V CDR1 and CDR2: MDHEN, SYDVKM. The CDR3 has 14 amino acids. V was trimmed by 2 bases and J by 6 bases, leaving 14 bases between them. The CDR3 coding sequence is TGTGCCAGCAGTTTAGGTCCTTCCGTTTTCGAGCAGTACTTC. Its protein product is CASSLGPSVFEQYF.

V and J are TRBV10-3 and TRBJ2-1; TRBD2 matches 7 bases. The V and J ends lost 4 bases and 9 bases, in that order; junction bases with no gene match: 9. Looked up from germline, CDR1 is ENHRY and CDR2 is SYGVKD. This CDR3 is built from 14 residues. For the CDR3, the DNA is TGTGCCATCAGTGCATGGAGGGAGGGGCGTGAGCAGTTCTTC. Encoded protein: CAISAWREGREQFF.

The V call is TRBV7-3, the J call TRBJ2-5; 7 bases are shared with TRBD1. The CDR3 contains 13 residues. Looked up from germline, CDR1 is SGHTA and CDR2 is FQGTGA. The V segment lost 5 bases and the J segment 5 bases; nucleotides outside the gene matches: 5. The DNA of the CDR3 is TGTGCCAGCAGCGTCGACAGGGAGGAGACCCAGTACTTC. The encoded protein is CASSVDREETQYF. The variable domain in full, with the rest retrieved from reference TRBV7-3 and TRBJ2-5, is GAGVSQTPSNKVTEKGKYVELRCDPISGHTALYWYRQSLGQGPEFLIYFQGTGAADDSGLPNDRFFAVRPEGSVSTLKIQRTERGDSAVYLCASSVDREETQYFGPGTRLLVL.

This sequence joins TRBV5-1 and TRBJ1-1; D uncertain. Germline CDR1 reads SGHRS; CDR2 reads YFSETQ. The ends were cut back, 2 bases at V and 7 bases at J, with 15 bases in the middle. This CDR3 is 14 amino acids long. CDR3 region: CASSFSPGQVEAFF. CDR3 bases: TGCGCCAGCAGCTTTAGTCCAGGCCAGGTTGAAGCTTTCTTT.

A single count supports this clone. The V and J genes are TRBV29-1 and TRBJ2-5; TRBD2 might be the D (7 bases). CDR1 and CDR2 from the germline V gene are SQVTM and ANQGSEA. This CDR3 has 12 residues. The CDR3 loop is CSKPGGRETQYF. The CDR3 nucleotides read TGCAGTAAACCCGGGGGGCGCGAGACCCAGTACTTC.